This is a list of T cell receptor beta chains from one sample in a study of blood T cell repertoires in COVID-19. The method was immunoSEQ multiplex PCR; TCRdb's version includes in-frame clones alone and lacks a portion of them. The data hold about 290,000 clones, with about nine tenths observed a single time. Sequences were obtained from peripheral blood. These receptors all stem from a woman aged 25-40 years with COVID-19, enrolled during active disease. Both conserved end residues are part of each CDR3. D genes are given only for firm matches. The listing skips clone size in some rows; elsewhere it reads once, few, many or a size class.

>16|TRBV5-1|TRBJ1-4|TRBD1|once
TGCGCCAGCAGCTTGGCCGGACAGGGGGATAATGAAAAACTGTTTTTT
CASSLAGQGDNEKLFF
>12|TRBV2|TRBJ1-2|-|-
TGTGCCAGCAGTGTATCACGGCGGGGCTACACCTTC
CASSVSRRGYTF
>17|TRBV28|TRBJ1-5|TRBD1|-
TGTGCCAGCAGAGACGTTGCGGGGACAGGGTCCAATCAGCCCCAGCATTTT
CASRDVAGTGSNQPQHF
>14|TRBV4-1|TRBJ1-2|-|-
TGCGCCAGCAGCCACCAACAGGGATTGGGCGGCTACACCTTC
CASSHQQGLGGYTF
>11|TRBV20-1|TRBJ1-4|-|-
TGCAGTGCCCCCGTATTTGAAAAACTGTTTTTT
CSAPVFEKLFF
>14|TRBV19|TRBJ1-2|-|-
TGTGCCAGTAGTATAAGGCAGGCGCCCTATGGCTACACCTTC
CASSIRQAPYGYTF
>12|TRBV2|TRBJ1-2|TRBD1|-
TGTGCCGACGGACAGGTGATGGATGGCTACACCTTC
CADGQVMDGYTF
>16|TRBV27|TRBJ2-5|TRBD2|-
TGTGCCAGCAGTTTCGGGACTAGCGGGGGTGCGGAGACCCAGTACTTC
CASSFGTSGGAETQYF
>14|TRBV6-6|TRBJ1-2|-|-
TGTGCCAGCCGGTTAGGGGGAGCTAACTATGGCTACACCTTC
CASRLGGANYGYTF
>14|TRBV5-4|TRBJ1-6|-|once
TGTGCCAGCAGCTTCCGAGATAATAATTCACCCCTCCACTTT
CASSFRDNNSPLHF
>16|TRBV5-8|TRBJ2-3|TRBD2|-
TGTGCCAGCAGCTCTATAGCGGGGGCTAGCACAGATACGCAGTATTTT
CASSSIAGASTDTQYF